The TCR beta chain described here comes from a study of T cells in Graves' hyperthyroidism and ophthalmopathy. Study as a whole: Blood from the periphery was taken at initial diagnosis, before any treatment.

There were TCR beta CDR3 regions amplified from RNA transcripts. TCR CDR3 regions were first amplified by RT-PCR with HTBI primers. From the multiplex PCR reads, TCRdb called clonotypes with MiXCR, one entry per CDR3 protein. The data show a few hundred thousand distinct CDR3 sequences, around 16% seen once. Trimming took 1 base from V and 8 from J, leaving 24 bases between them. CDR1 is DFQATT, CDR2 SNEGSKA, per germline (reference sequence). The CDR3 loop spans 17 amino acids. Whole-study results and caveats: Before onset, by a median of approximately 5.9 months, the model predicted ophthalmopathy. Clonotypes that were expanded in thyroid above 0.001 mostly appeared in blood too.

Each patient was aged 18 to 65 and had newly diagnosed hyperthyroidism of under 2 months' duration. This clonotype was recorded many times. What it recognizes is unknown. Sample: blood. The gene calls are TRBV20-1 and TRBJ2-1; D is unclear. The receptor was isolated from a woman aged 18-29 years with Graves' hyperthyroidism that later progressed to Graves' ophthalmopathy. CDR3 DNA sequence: TGCAGTGCTAGAGTTCCCCCAGCTAGGATTGAAGGGCATGAGCAGTTCTTC. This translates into CSARVPPARIEGHEQFF.